A selection of T cell receptor beta chains follows, all from one sample in a study of T cell repertoires in cytomegalovirus infection. Each CDR3 protein is one row after TCRdb ran MiXCR on the reads. Counted here are more than 200,000 distinct CDR3 sequences, around 8.7% occurring once; the ten biggest clones make up approximately 15%. Sequencing was done on a sample of PBMCs. Source of these receptors: a human donor in good health (CMV status not recorded). Some clones in this sample may be carry-over from other donors' samples. The CDR3 runs from the conserved cysteine through the conserved F or W. The D gene is left open where the match is weak. Clone size is not always given. Where it is, it says once, few, many or a class for expanded clones.

many	TRBD1	TRBV7-8	TRBJ2-2	TGTGCCAGCAGCTCACCACAGGGGGCTAACACCGGGGAGCTGTTTTTT	CASSSPQGANTGELFF
many	TRBD1	TRBV7-9	TRBJ1-4	TGTGCCAGCAGCTCGACCGGGACAGGGGGAAGCAGGACTAATGAAAAACTGTTTTTT	CASSSTGTGGSRTNEKLFF
.	.	TRBV7-2	TRBJ2-4	TGTGCCAGCAGCCCCCGGGGGCCCAGCGGGCACATTCAGTACTTC	CASSPRGPSGHIQYF
many	TRBD2	TRBV7-6	TRBJ2-1	TGTGCCAGCAGCTTAGCGGGAGGGCCCAGCAATGAGCAGTTCTTC	CASSLAGGPSNEQFF
few	TRBD1	TRBV7-8	TRBJ2-7	TGTGCCAGCAGCCCTTTGGTGGTGGGACAGGGGGCAGGAGAGCAGTACTTC	CASSPLVVGQGAGEQYF
.	.	TRBV6-5	TRBJ1-1	TGTGCCAGCAGCTTAACCCGGGAAACTGAAGCTTTCTTT	CASSLTRETEAFF
many	TRBD1	TRBV27	TRBJ1-4	TGTGCCAGCAGTCAACAGGGGGCGGGTGAAAAACTGTTTTTT	CASSQQGAGEKLFF
.	TRBD1	TRBV2	TRBJ2-7	TGTGCCAGCACCTTACGGACAGGGGCCTACGAGCAGTACTTC	CASTLRTGAYEQYF
many	TRBD1	TRBV7-8	TRBJ1-1	TGTGCCAGCAGCTTGAATTTGGGACAGACGAACACTGAAGCTTTCTTT	CASSLNLGQTNTEAFF
many	.	TRBV7-2	TRBJ2-3	TGTGCCAGCAGCCACCCGAGGGGTCCTCAGTATTTT	CASSHPRGPQYF
few	TRBD1	TRBV7-1	TRBJ1-1	TGTGCCAGCAGTTCAGACAGGGATTTTGAAGCTTTCTTT	CASSSDRDFEAFF
many	.	TRBV7-2	TRBJ1-2	TGTGCCAGCAGCCCCGTGGGCAGGGGCGCTATCTATGGCTACACCTTC	CASSPVGRGAIYGYTF
many	.	TRBV7-2	TRBJ1-3	TGTGCCAGCAGCAGTGACGGGGGCTCTGGAAACACCATATATTTT	CASSSDGGSGNTIYF
many	TRBD2	TRBV7-6	TRBJ2-5	TGTGCCAGCAGGCCCAGCGGGATGTACCAAGAGACCCAGTACTTC	CASRPSGMYQETQYF
many	TRBD2	TRBV7-2	TRBJ2-3	TGTGCCAGCAGCTTAGGTGCGGGAGGTTTCACAGATACGCAGTATTTT	CASSLGAGGFTDTQYF
many	TRBD2	TRBV20-1	TRBJ2-3	TGCAGTGCCCCTGAGGGGCGGGGGGGCTTTACAGATACGCAGTATTTT	CSAPEGRGGFTDTQYF
.	TRBD2	TRBV29-1	TRBJ2-1	TGCAGCGTTGACTGGGGGGGGTACAATGAGCAGTTCTTC	CSVDWGGYNEQFF
many	TRBD2	TRBV7-2	TRBJ2-5	TGTGCCAGCAGCGCTGCTAGCGGAGGGTTTCAAGAGACCCAGTACTTC	CASSAASGGFQETQYF
.	.	TRBV29-1	TRBJ1-2	TGCAGCGTTGAAGGAGGCAGCGGGCGGTATGGCTACACCTTC	CSVEGGSGRYGYTF
many	.	TRBV7-2	TRBJ1-1	TGTGCCAGCAGCACGGGGGGGGGGGTACAGAATGAAGCTTTCTTT	CASSTGGGVQNEAFF
many	.	TRBV7-4	TRBJ2-1	TGTGCCAGCAGCTTAGTGGGAGGCCATGAGCAGTTCTTC	CASSLVGGHEQFF
many	TRBD1	TRBV5-1	TRBJ1-1	TGCGCCAGCGGCGCCCTAACAGGGGTAAACACTGAAGCTTTCTTT	CASGALTGVNTEAFF
.	.	TRBV20-1	TRBJ2-3	TGCAGGGGAGGGGGAATAACAACAGATACGCAGTATTTT	CRGGGITTDTQYF
many	.	TRBV12-3/TRBV12-4	TRBJ1-3	TGTGCCAGCAGTTTAAGAGTGGGGCCTGGAAACACCATATATTTT	CASSLRVGPGNTIYF
.	TRBD2	TRBV6-2/TRBV6-3	TRBJ2-7	TGTGCCAGCAGTTACGGGCGGACTAGCGGGCCAAGCGAGCAGTACTTC	CASSYGRTSGPSEQYF
few	TRBD2	TRBV7-2	TRBJ2-5	TGTGCCAGCAGCTTATGGTCCGGGGGACTAGCATCCTCCGAGTACTTC	CASSLWSGGLASSEYF
many	.	TRBV12-3/TRBV12-4	TRBJ2-2	TGTGCCAGCAGTTTTAGGCACAGGAACACCGGGGAGCTGTTTTTT	CASSFRHRNTGELFF
many	.	TRBV5-1	TRBJ1-1	TGCGCCAGCAGCACCACGACAGGAGCGGCTTTCTTT	CASSTTTGAAFF
many	.	TRBV28	TRBJ1-4	TGTGCCAGCAGTCCGATATGGGTCCTTAATGAAAAACTGTTTTTT	CASSPIWVLNEKLFF
many	.	TRBV6-2/TRBV6-3	TRBJ2-7	TGTGCCAGCAGTGACTTGTACGAGCAGTACTTC	CASSDLYEQYF
many	TRBD1	TRBV7-2	TRBJ1-2	TGTGCCAGCACCATCGACAGGGACTATGGCTACACCTTC	CASTIDRDYGYTF
many	.	TRBV20-1	TRBJ1-6	TGCAGTGCTAGAGATCCGAGGGGACGCTTCAGCTCCTATAATTCACCCCTCCACTTT	CSARDPRGRFSSYNSPLHF
many	.	TRBV15	TRBJ2-7	TGTGCCACCAGCAGAGATCGGGGGTCCGCATACGAGCAGTACTTC	CATSRDRGSAYEQYF
many	.	TRBV20-1	TRBJ1-2	TGCAGTGCTAGAGGGCGGTTGGTGCCGATTGTCGACAGGTACACCTTC	CSARGRLVPIVDRYTF
many	.	TRBV7-2	TRBJ2-7	TGTGCCAGCAGCCAGGACAGTTTCTCCGGGGAGCAGTACTTC	CASSQDSFSGEQYF
many	.	TRBV7-6	TRBJ2-7	TGTGCCAGCAGCCCAGTGGTCTCGGGTTCCGCCTACGAGCAGTACTTC	CASSPVVSGSAYEQYF
few	.	TRBV19	TRBJ2-5	TGTGCCAGTGGAGCGGCAAAAGAGACCCAGTACTTC	CASGAAKETQYF
.	TRBD1	TRBV18	TRBJ2-7	TGTGCCAGCTCACCAGGAGGACAGGGCGAGGAAGAGCAGTACTTC	CASSPGGQGEEEQYF
few	TRBD1	TRBV19	TRBJ1-2	TGTGCCAGTTTCACCGGGACAGGTCTTATTCATGGCTACACCTTC	CASFTGTGLIHGYTF
many	.	TRBV7-8	TRBJ2-5	TGTGCCAGCAGCCGTCTTGAGGTGGAGGAGACCCAGTACTTC	CASSRLEVEETQYF
few	.	TRBV7-9	TRBJ1-5	TGTGCCAGCAGCTTAGATGGGGTTGGCCAGCCCCAGCATTTT	CASSLDGVGQPQHF
many	TRBD2	TRBV12-3/TRBV12-4	TRBJ2-1	TGTGCCAGCAGACCCACCGGGACTAGCGGCAACAATGAGCAGTTCTTC	CASRPTGTSGNNEQFF
.	.	TRBV20-1	TRBJ2-5	TGCAGTGCTAGAAAAAAAGGATTCGAAGAGACCCAGTACTTC	CSARKKGFEETQYF
many	TRBD2	TRBV6-1	TRBJ2-1	TGTGCCAGCAGTTTAGCGGGGGGTTCAGGGAATGAGCAGTTCTTC	CASSLAGGSGNEQFF
.	.	TRBV7-2	TRBJ1-2	TGTGCCAGCAGCGTACAGGATAACTATGGCTACACCTTC	CASSVQDNYGYTF
many	TRBD1	TRBV7-8	TRBJ2-7	TGTGCCAGCAGCTCCGGGACAGCGACCTACGAGCAGTACTTC	CASSSGTATYEQYF
few	.	TRBV4-2	TRBJ1-2	TGTGCCAGCAGCCCCCAACGGGACGCTCACGATGGCTACACCTTC	CASSPQRDAHDGYTF
many	.	TRBV28	TRBJ2-3	TGTGCCAGCACGGAAACGGGGGCTGCCGGAGTTTTT	CASTETGAAGVF
many	TRBD2	TRBV7-2	TRBJ2-1	TGTGCCAGCAGCTCAGGCGGGAGTTGGGGCAATGAGCAGTTCTTC	CASSSGGSWGNEQFF
few	.	TRBV7-8	TRBJ1-2	TGTGCCAGCAGCTACAAAGGGGGCTATGGCTACACCTTC	CASSYKGGYGYTF
many	TRBD1	TRBV28	TRBJ2-1	TGTGCCAGCAGTTCAAGGGTGGGACAGGTGTATGAGCAGTTCTTC	CASSSRVGQVYEQFF
many	TRBD2	TRBV6-1	TRBJ2-3	TGTGCCAGCAGTGAACGAAGCGGGAGAACAGATACGCAGTATTTT	CASSERSGRTDTQYF
.	.	TRBV20-1	TRBJ1-5	TGCAGTGCTAGAGAGGGTGGCAATCAGCCCCAGCATTTT	CSAREGGNQPQHF